The TCR beta chain under discussion was sequenced for a study of T-cell memory formation after mild COVID-19. Study results and limitations: The study detected some responding clones in pre-infection memory, suggesting cross-reactive memory joined. The study found balanced CD4/CD8 in clones contracting day 15 to 85 and a CD4+ lean in later expanders. CM and EM subsets held most contracting CD4+ clones; EMRA held CD8+ ones. Second-wave clones that peaked on day 37 lacked confirmed SARS-CoV-2 specificity.

This clonotype was seen more than once but under ten times. The antigen remains undetermined. Deletions cut 4 bases from V and 7 bases from J, with 8 bases between. Germline loops: CDR1 ENHRY, CDR2 SYGVKD. The CDR3 is made up of 12 amino acids. A single record per CDR3 protein comes from TCRdb applying MiXCR to the 5' RACE reads. The sample records about 390,000 distinct CDR3 sequences, roughly 20% being singletons. This chain joins TRBV10-3 and TRBJ1-5, with D tentatively TRBD1 (6 bases). This receptor was taken from an adult woman who had mild COVID-19 (a few samples of this study predate the infection). Cell type and time point are not known. Material: PBMCs or a T cell subset sorted from them (not recorded which). Here the CDR3 DNA reads TGTGCCATCAGTGCAGGGGACCAGCCCCAGCATTTT. Translated, it gives CAISAGDQPQHF.